This T cell receptor (beta chain) was documented in a study of T cell repertoires in cytomegalovirus infection. TCRdb called the reads again in MiXCR, with one record for every CDR3 protein. Among roughly 80,000 distinct CDR3 sequences listed, more than 20% were seen once. In this sample, this clonotype turned up many times. Its antigen is not known. The length of the CDR3 is 17 residues. Trimming took off 0 bases at V and 5 bases at J, with 19 bases between the two ends. Germline V lookup: CDR1 SGHVS, CDR2 FQNEAQ. The sequence was obtained from a human donor in good health (CMV status not recorded). Some clones in this sample may be carry-over from other donors' samples. The specimen was CD8+ T cells from cultured PBMCs, collected from culture after CMV antigen stimulation. J is TRBJ1-1 and V is TRBV7-8; TRBD1 is a possible D gene (5 bases). The CDR3 sequence: CASSLAPYPGLGTEAFF. CDR3 in DNA: TGTGCCAGCAGCTTAGCCCCGTATCCGGGGCTTGGGACTGAAGCTTTCTTT.